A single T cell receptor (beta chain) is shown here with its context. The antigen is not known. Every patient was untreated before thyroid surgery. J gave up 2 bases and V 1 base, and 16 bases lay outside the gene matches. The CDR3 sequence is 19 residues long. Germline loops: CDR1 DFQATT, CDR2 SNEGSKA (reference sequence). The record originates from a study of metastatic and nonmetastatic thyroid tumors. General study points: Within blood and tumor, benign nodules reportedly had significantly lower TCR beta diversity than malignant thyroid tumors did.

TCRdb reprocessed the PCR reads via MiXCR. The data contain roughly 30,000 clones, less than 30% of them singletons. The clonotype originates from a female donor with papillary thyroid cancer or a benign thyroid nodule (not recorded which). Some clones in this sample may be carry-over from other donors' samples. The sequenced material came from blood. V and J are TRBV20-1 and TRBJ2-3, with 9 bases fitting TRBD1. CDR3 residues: CSARGGTGTMIPVTDTQYF. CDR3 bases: TGCAGTGCTAGAGGGGGGACAGGGACGATGATACCGGTCACAGATACGCAGTATTTT.